The 10 T cell receptor beta chains presented below share a single source sample, sequenced in a study of cytomegalovirus exposure and HLA in healthy donors. PCR involved 60 Vbeta and 13 Jbeta primers. The method was immunoSEQ multiplex PCR; TCRdb's version includes in-frame clones alone and lacks a portion of them. Of about 120,000 clones in the sample, 81% are singletons; the top ten hold around 4.2%. The sample consisted of PBMCs. These receptors originate from a woman aged 25 to 39 in good health and CMV-seronegative.

This chain connects TRBV5-1 to TRBJ2-1, with 10 bases lining up with TRBD1. CDR1 and CDR2 from the germline V gene are SGHRS and YFSETQ. This CDR3 is built from 15 residues. V was pared by 3 bases and J by 7 bases, with 7 bases of the junction left unmatched. CDR3 loop: CASSYRGDRGNEQFF. The CDR3 DNA reads as TGCGCCAGCAGCTACCGGGGGGACAGGGGTAATGAGCAGTTCTTC.

This chain links TRBV30 with TRBJ1-5; 10 nucleotides line up with TRBD1. The V and J ends lost 4 bases and 4 bases, in that order; junction bases with no gene match: 4. This CDR3 spans 14 amino acids. The germline CDR1 and CDR2 sequences are GTSNPN and SVGIG (reference sequence). CDR3 bases: TGTGCCTGGATAAAGGGACAGGGGAATCAGCCCCAGCATTTT. Its translation: CAWIKGQGNQPQHF.

V usage is TRBV7-2 and J usage is TRBJ2-1; 10 positions agree with TRBD2. The CDR3 runs 16 residues. V shed 2 bases, J shed 7 bases, and the junction held 8 bases outside the gene matches. Germline lookup yields CDR1 SGHTA and CDR2 FQGNSA. For the CDR3, the DNA is TGTGCCAGCAGCTTAACGGCTAGCGGGAGACCAAATGAGCAGTTCTTC. The encoded protein is CASSLTASGRPNEQFF.

This chain joins TRBV10-3 and TRBJ2-1, with a possible D match to TRBD2 (12 bases). Germline CDR1 reads ENHRY; CDR2 reads SYGVKD. CDR3 length: 18 amino acids. V was pared by 1 base and J by 5 bases, with 21 bases between. In nucleotides, the CDR3 is TGTGCCATCAGTGAGTTTGGACTAGCGGGACAGGGGGACAATGAGCAGTTCTTC. Amino acid sequence: CAISEFGLAGQGDNEQFF.

The chain is built from TRBV7-9 and TRBJ2-7; D perhaps matches TRBD1 (5 bases). CDR1 and CDR2 (germline): SEHNR, FQNEAQ (reference sequence). V dropped 4 bases and J dropped 4 bases, with 11 bases sitting between them. The CDR3 contains 13 residues. As DNA, the CDR3 is TGTGCCAGCAGCTCCAGTGGGGCATACGAGCAGTACTTC. The encoded protein is CASSSSGAYEQYF. Full variable domain (remainder filled in from reference TRBV7-9 and TRBJ2-7): DTGVSQNPRHKITKRGQNVTFRCDPISEHNRLYWYRQTLGQGPEFLTYFQNEAQLEKSRLLSDRFSAERPKGSFSTLEIQRTEQGDSAMYLCASSSSGAYEQYFGPGTRLTVT.

J is TRBJ2-6 and V is TRBV19; D possibly corresponds to TRBD1 (6 bases). The CDR3 totals 15 residues. V gave up 6 bases and J gave up 4 bases, with 13 bases separating them. In germline, CDR1 is LNHDA, CDR2 SQIVND (reference sequence). The DNA for the CDR3 is TGTGCCAGTAGAACCACAGGGACCGGGGCCAACGTCCTGACTTTC. Its protein product is CASRTTGTGANVLTF.

The V gene is TRBV11-2, the J gene TRBJ2-3, with 8 bases fitting TRBD2. V shed 1 base, J shed 3 bases, and the junction held 6 bases outside the gene matches. The germline V gene has CDR1 SGHAT and CDR2 FQNNGV. CDR3 size: 16 residues. The CDR3 loop is CASSLGPGGPTDTQYF. CDR3 DNA: TGTGCCAGCAGCTTAGGTCCGGGAGGGCCAACAGATACGCAGTATTTT.

The V and J genes are TRBV7-9 and TRBJ2-1; 8 bases align to TRBD2. The CDR3 is 15 residues long. The junction had 11 bases not matched to a gene; V was cut back by 5 bases and J by 8 bases. From germline, CDR1 is SEHNR and CDR2 FQNEAQ (reference sequence). The CDR3 region is CASSPGGVEHDEQFF. CDR3 in DNA: TGTGCCAGCAGCCCGGGGGGGGTTGAACACGATGAGCAGTTCTTC.

The chain is built from TRBV2 and TRBJ2-5; D is uncertain. The germline gives CDR1 SNHLY, CDR2 FYNNEI. The germline V and J ends were trimmed by 0 bases and 4 bases, with 15 bases remaining between them. The CDR3 totals 16 residues. For the CDR3, the DNA is TGTGCCAGCAGTGAAGCGCTTACGAGGTGGCCAGAGACCCAGTACTTC. This translates into CASSEALTRWPETQYF.

This chain joins TRBV7-2 and TRBJ2-7; 7 bases are a match to TRBD2. This CDR3 is 15 amino acids long. With V trimmed by 0 bases and J by 2 bases, 4 bases remained unmatched. Germline V gene lookup returns CDR1 SGHTA and CDR2 FQGNSA. The CDR3 DNA reads TGTGCCAGCAGCTTAGCGGCTAGCGGTGCCTACGAGCAGTACTTC. Amino acid sequence: CASSLAASGAYEQYF.